The 6 T cell receptor beta chains below were found in one sample sequenced in a study of blood T cell repertoires in COVID-19. Only in-frame clones appear in the TCRdb table, and some are missing; sequencing was by immunoSEQ multiplex PCR. The table lists approximately 130,000 clones, roughly three quarters of them singletons. Sequencing used peripheral blood. These receptors were taken from a man older than 75 with acute or convalescent COVID-19.

This clone came up many times. This chain uses TRBV5-5 with TRBJ2-5; 9 bases align to TRBD2. CDR1 is SGHKS and CDR2 is YYEKEE in the germline V gene (reference sequence). V lost 2 bases, J lost 5 bases, and 16 bases stayed unmatched. The CDR3 extends over 18 amino acids. The CDR3 nucleotides read TGTGCCAGCAGCTTTTCCCCAGGTCTAGCGGGGATGGGGGAGACCCAGTACTTC. Its translation: CASSFSPGLAGMGETQYF.

This chain joins TRBV5-1 and TRBJ2-1; a weak D match, TRBD1 (6 bases). This CDR3 region has 15 residues. V was pared by 0 bases and J by 10 bases, with 17 bases between. Germline CDR1 reads SGHRS; CDR2 reads YFSETQ. The chain's CDR3 is CASSLDQGQLSEQFF. The CDR3 DNA follows: TGCGCCAGCAGCTTGGACCAAGGACAGCTATCAGAGCAGTTCTTC.

This chain links TRBV11-2 with TRBJ2-7, with 10 nucleotides matching TRBD2. Germline lookup yields CDR1 SGHAT and CDR2 FQNNGV. The CDR3 runs to 17 residues. J was trimmed by 4 bases and V by 3 bases; bases with no gene match: 12. DNA for the CDR3: TGTGCCAGCAGCTTTTCGCTTCCAGCGGGGGGGCCTTACGAGCAGTACTTC. Translating it yields CASSFSLPAGGPYEQYF.

This chain uses TRBV10-3 with TRBJ2-1; TRBD1 agrees at 12 bases. The CDR3 has 14 residues. V was clipped by 7 bases and J by 10 bases; unmatched bases: 8. Germline CDR1 and CDR2: ENHRY and SYGVKD. The CDR3 spells CAIKWDRGRREQFF. The CDR3 DNA sequence: TGTGCCATCAAGTGGGACAGGGGGCGGAGGGAGCAGTTCTTC.

V gene TRBV6-5 combines with J gene TRBJ1-4, with D unclear. Trimming removed 0 bases at V and 4 bases at J, with 9 bases between. Germline V lookup: CDR1 MNHEY, CDR2 SVGAGI. This CDR3 is 15 amino acids long. CDR3 coding DNA: TGTGCCAGCAGTTACTCCGAGGGCCGTAATGAAAAACTGTTTTTT. This encodes CASSYSEGRNEKLFF.

The V gene is TRBV19, the J gene TRBJ1-5; D is unclear. Germline assignment: CDR1 LNHDA and CDR2 SQIVND (reference sequence). Trimming took off 6 bases at V and 4 bases at J, with 13 bases between the two ends. The CDR3 length is 14 residues. The CDR3 sequence is CASRYPEGNQPQHF. CDR3 nucleotide sequence: TGTGCCAGTAGATATCCCGAGGGAAATCAGCCCCAGCATTTT.